Listed here are 4 T cell receptor beta chains from one sample, sequenced in a study of Ad26.COV2.S vaccination and SARS-CoV-2 variants (dated by TCRdb to about 2021). The library came from the immunoSEQ multiplex PCR assay. TCRdb took over this immuneACCESS table, retaining in-frame rearrangements with V and J assigned. Such tables are incomplete; in checked studies, under half of the missing clones stem from an unresolved V gene, and the remainder is unexplained. The sample data list about 460,000 clones, and about 89% of these were observed just once. The top ten hold roughly 1.7% of the sample. Per the publication, the treatment or condition label means: around 19 received Ad26.COV2.S at low or high dose, single or two shots; several received placebo; per-sample allocation not given. For vaccine and placebo recipients, repertoires were sequenced using samples collected on day 63 after the first injection.

Sequenced here: peripheral blood, sampled in a trial of Ad26.COV2.S vaccine versus placebo. These receptors came from a person between 18 and 59 years old who received the Ad26.COV2.S COVID-19 vaccine or a placebo.

The rearrangement links TRBV3-1 (or the pseudogene TRBV3-2) to TRBJ2-7; D is unclear. The CDR3 contains 14 residues. Per the germline V gene, CDR1 is LGHDT and CDR2 is YNNKEL (reference sequence). Trimming cost V 0 bases and J 3 bases, with 9 bases left between them. CDR3 in amino acids: CASSQEVGFYEQYF. CDR3 coding DNA: TGTGCCAGCAGCCAAGAGGTTGGATTCTACGAGCAGTACTTC.

V usage is TRBV6-5 and J usage is TRBJ1-2; 7 positions match TRBD1. Looked up from germline, CDR1 is MNHEY and CDR2 is SVGAGI. Germline trimming cut 6 bases from V and 1 base from J; bases unmatched to any gene: 8. The CDR3 sequence is 15 residues long. CDR3 DNA sequence: TGTGCCAGCAGCTCTCCCGGACAGGTTAACTATGGCTACACCTTC. Amino acids: CASSSPGQVNYGYTF.

In this sample, this clone turned up a few times. In DNA form, the CDR3 reads TGTGCCAGCAGTGCTGGATTCACAGGGTTCAACCAGCCCCAGCATTTT. Translating gives CASSAGFTGFNQPQHF. The chain employs TRBV6-1 and TRBJ1-5; D perhaps matches TRBD1 (6 bases). The CDR3 is 16 amino acids. The V end lost 4 bases, the J end lost 7 bases, and 20 bases lay between the germline ends. Per germline, CDR1 MNHNS and CDR2 SASEGT.

This chain joins TRBV25-1 and TRBJ1-2, with TRBD1 as a possible D gene (5 bases). This CDR3 has 16 amino acids. Trimming cost V 5 bases and J 5 bases, with 21 bases left between them. The V gene's germline CDR1 is MGHDK and CDR2 SYGVNS. This CDR3 reads CASSSQSIWGRYGYTF. CDR3 nucleotides: TGTGCCAGCAGTTCCCAGTCTATCTGGGGCCGGTATGGCTACACCTTC.